This T cell receptor beta chain is from a study of T cell responses to AZD1222 COVID-19 vaccine. Whole-study findings and limits: Repertoire collection took place solely once the T cell response had peaked.

TCRdb keeps only in-frame clones here, not all; method: immunoSEQ multiplex PCR. Here the sample spans 110,000 to 150,000 clones, approximately 93% being singletons. Germline lookup yields CDR1 LGHDT and CDR2 YNNKEL (reference sequence). The V end lost 0 bases, the J end lost 6 bases, and 12 bases lay between the germline ends. The CDR3 runs 15 residues. Regarding this clone: Its antigen is not known.

The sequence derives from an adult who had recovered from COVID-19. The sample consisted of peripheral blood, taken after recovery from COVID-19. This rearrangement joins TRBV3-1 (or the pseudogene TRBV3-2) to TRBJ1-5; D is uncertain. The CDR3 reads CASSQDNGFGQPQHF. DNA for the CDR3: TGTGCCAGCAGCCAAGATAACGGGTTCGGTCAGCCCCAGCATTTT.